The entry below gives a single TCR beta chain sequence along with its context. This CDR3 region has 15 residues. CDR1 is SGHAT and CDR2 is FQNNGV in the germline V gene. Trimming pared 6 bases from V and 10 bases from J, leaving 22 bases between. Original processing methods: How many nucleated cells were present was estimated from reference gene primer amplification. Using immunoSEQ multiplex PCR, the repertoire was profiled, and TCRdb retains in-frame clones only, with some absent. V and J calls and clone size come straight from that table; D and trimming were deduced from the DNA. The sample includes approximately 260,000 clones, roughly 90% of them seen just once. These data are taken from a study of blood T cell repertoires in COVID-19. For the study at large: Acute and convalescent COVID-19 samples came from the United States, Italy and Spain. T cells, B-cell-depleted T cells, or PBMCs supplied cDNA or gDNA.

The chain joins TRBV11-2 to TRBJ2-1; D unresolved. The sequence came from a man between 50 and 59 years old with acute or convalescent COVID-19. The sequencing input was peripheral blood. The CDR3 nucleotides read TGTGCCAGCAGAGAAACAGAAGGCCCGTTTAGGGAGCAGTTCTTC. Its translation is CASRETEGPFREQFF.